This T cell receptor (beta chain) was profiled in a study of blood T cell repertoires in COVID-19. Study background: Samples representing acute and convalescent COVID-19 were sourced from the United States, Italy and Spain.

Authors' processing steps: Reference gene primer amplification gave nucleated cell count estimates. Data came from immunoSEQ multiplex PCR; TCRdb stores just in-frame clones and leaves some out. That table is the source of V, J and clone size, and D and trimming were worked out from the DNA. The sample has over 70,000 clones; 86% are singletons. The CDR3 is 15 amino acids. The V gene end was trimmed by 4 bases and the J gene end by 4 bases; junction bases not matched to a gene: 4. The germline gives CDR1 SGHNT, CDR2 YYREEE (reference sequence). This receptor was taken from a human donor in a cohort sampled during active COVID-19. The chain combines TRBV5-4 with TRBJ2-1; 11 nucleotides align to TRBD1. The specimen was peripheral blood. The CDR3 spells CASSARDRGYNEQFF. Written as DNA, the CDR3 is TGTGCCAGCAGCGCACGGGACAGGGGGTACAATGAGCAGTTCTTC.